The T cell receptor (beta chain) described here comes from a study of beta chain features in type 1 diabetes. About the research overall: Patients were similar to healthy donors in age and gender (as well as in cell yields).

The isolated RNA, all of it, was reverse transcribed, so expressed TCRB transcripts were what got sequenced. Produced via immunoSEQ multiplex PCR; TCRdb's table is partial and in-frame only. This sample yields some 270,000 clones, of which approximately 8.1% are seen a single time; 1% belongs to the top ten. Comment on this clone: Its antigen remains unidentified.

Trimming took 0 bases from V and 5 from J, leaving 17 bases between them. Germline CDR1 and CDR2: LGHNA and YNFKEQ. CDR3 length equals 17 residues. Study-wide points: In comparison with healthy donors, patients had naive, central memory and Treg TCRB repertoires that appeared more similar.

The gene calls are TRBV4-2 and TRBJ2-1; a possible D gene is TRBD2 (5 bases). The TCR originated in a woman under 30 in good health. Sequenced material: central memory CD4+ T cells from blood. This chain's CDR3 is CASSQDVWESADNEQFF. The CDR3 DNA follows: TGTGCCAGCAGCCAAGATGTTTGGGAGTCCGCTGACAATGAGCAGTTCTTC.